Below, 9 T cell receptor beta chains from the same sample are listed, as sequenced in a study of beta chain features in type 1 diabetes. Sequencing targeted expressed TCRB transcripts, as all isolated RNA had been reverse transcribed. Assay used: immunoSEQ multiplex PCR; TCRdb lists only in-frame clones, some missing. The data hold about 260,000 clones, with around 68% observed a single time. Sequenced: naive CD4+ T cells from blood. These receptors were obtained from a young man in good health.

This clone was found once. This chain links TRBV23-1 with TRBJ2-1, with D possibly TRBD2 on 5 matching bases. TRBV23-1 is placed among ORFs of uncertain function. V lost 2 bases, J lost 4 bases, and 15 bases lay in between. The CDR3 is made up of 16 amino acids. CDR3 amino acids: CASSQPADRTYNEQFF. The CDR3 DNA reads as TGCGCCAGCAGTCAACCAGCGGACCGGACTTACAATGAGCAGTTCTTC.

This clone was counted between two and nine times. The genes are TRBV2 and TRBJ2-4; unclear D gene. The CDR3 totals 12 residues. Deletions cut 3 bases from V and 8 bases from J, with 8 bases between. Germline lookup yields CDR1 SNHLY and CDR2 FYNNEI. This CDR3 reads CASSEGTYIQYF. The CDR3 DNA sequence: TGTGCCAGCAGTGAGGGAACGTACATTCAGTACTTC.

The chain couples TRBV23-1 to TRBJ1-2; D is unclear. TRBV23-1 is reported as an ORF; its role is uncertain. Trimming cost V 1 base and J 10 bases, with 13 bases left between them. The CDR3 length is 13 residues. Here the CDR3 DNA reads TGCGCCAGCAGTCAATGCGCCCGGTATTTCTACACCTTC. It translates to CASSQCARYFYTF.

In nucleotides, the CDR3 is TGTGCCAGCAGAGCAACCCTGAACACCGGGGAGCTGTTTTTT. Protein sequence: CASRATLNTGELFF. The chain combines TRBV2 with TRBJ2-2; D not certain. Germline CDR1 SNHLY, CDR2 FYNNEI. The CDR3 length is 14 residues. V dropped 6 bases and J dropped 1 base, with 9 bases sitting between them.

The CDR3 spells CASRRGGGTDTQYF. CDR3 in DNA: TGTGCCAGCCGGCGGGGGGGCGGCACAGATACGCAGTATTTT. The chain joins TRBV9 to TRBJ2-3, with 9 positions matching TRBD2. This CDR3 is 14 amino acids long. Germline CDR1 SGDLS, CDR2 YYNGEE. V lost 7 bases to trimming and J lost 1 base; unmatched junction nucleotides: 4. The full variable domain, rest sourced from reference TRBV9 and TRBJ2-3, is DSGVTQTPKHLITATGQRVTLRCSPRSGDLSVYWYQQSLDQGLQFLIQYYNGEERAKGNILERFSAQQFPDLHSELNLSSLELGDSALYFCASRRGGGTDTQYFGPGTRLTVL.

The V gene is TRBV5-6, the J gene TRBJ2-7; D is undetermined. Trimming took off 7 bases at V and 2 bases at J, with 7 bases between the two ends. This CDR3 contains 11 residues. Looked up from germline, CDR1 is SGHDT and CDR2 is YYEEEE. CDR3 residues: CASSRAYEQYF. DNA of the CDR3: TGTGCCAGCTCCCGGGCCTACGAGCAGTACTTC.

This clone has a handful of counts. This chain joins TRBV30 and TRBJ1-1; D is uncertain. CDR1 is GTSNPN, CDR2 SVGIG, per germline (reference sequence). Trimming stripped 2 bases from V and 5 bases from J, with 9 bases between. The CDR3 totals 12 residues. The CDR3: CAWSFSRTEAFF. Here the CDR3 DNA reads TGTGCCTGGAGTTTTTCAAGAACTGAAGCTTTCTTT. The whole variable domain, remainder taken from reference TRBV30 and TRBJ1-1, is SQTIHQWPATLVQPVGSPLSLECTVEGTSNPNLYWYRQAAGRGLQLLFYSVGIGQISSEVPQNLSASRPQDRQFILSSKKLLLSDSGFYLCAWSFSRTEAFFGQGTRLTVV.

This clone was counted a single time. The chain links TRBV29-1 to TRBJ1-2, with TRBD1 identical over 9 bases. This CDR3 contains 11 residues. Germline CDR1 SQVTM, CDR2 ANQGSEA. V lost 7 bases, J lost 6 bases, and 3 bases stayed unmatched. The CDR3 region has the DNA TGCAGCGCCGGGACAGGGAATGGCTACACCTTC. Amino acid sequence: CSAGTGNGYTF.

The V call is TRBV7-2, the J call TRBJ2-6; D not certain. V was pared by 8 bases and J by 0 bases, with 14 bases between. Germline CDR1 and CDR2: SGHTA and FQGNSA. The CDR3 runs to 16 residues. The CDR3: CASPAAKTSGANVLTF. The CDR3 DNA is TGTGCCAGCCCTGCGGCGAAAACCTCTGGGGCCAACGTCCTGACTTTC.